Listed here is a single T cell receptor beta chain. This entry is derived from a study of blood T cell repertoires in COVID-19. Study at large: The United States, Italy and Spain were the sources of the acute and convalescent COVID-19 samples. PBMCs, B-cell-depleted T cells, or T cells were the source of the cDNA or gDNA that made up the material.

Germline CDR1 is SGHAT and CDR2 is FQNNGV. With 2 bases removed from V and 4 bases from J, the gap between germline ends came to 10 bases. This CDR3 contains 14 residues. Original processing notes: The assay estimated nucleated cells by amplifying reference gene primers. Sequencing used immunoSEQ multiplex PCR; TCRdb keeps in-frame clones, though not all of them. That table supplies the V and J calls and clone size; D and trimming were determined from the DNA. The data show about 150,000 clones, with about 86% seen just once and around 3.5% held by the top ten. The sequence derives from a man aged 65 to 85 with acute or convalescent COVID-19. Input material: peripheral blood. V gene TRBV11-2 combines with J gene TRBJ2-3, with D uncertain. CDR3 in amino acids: CASSLLVVSDTQYF. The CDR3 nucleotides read TGTGCCAGCAGCTTATTGGTAGTCTCAGATACGCAGTATTTT.